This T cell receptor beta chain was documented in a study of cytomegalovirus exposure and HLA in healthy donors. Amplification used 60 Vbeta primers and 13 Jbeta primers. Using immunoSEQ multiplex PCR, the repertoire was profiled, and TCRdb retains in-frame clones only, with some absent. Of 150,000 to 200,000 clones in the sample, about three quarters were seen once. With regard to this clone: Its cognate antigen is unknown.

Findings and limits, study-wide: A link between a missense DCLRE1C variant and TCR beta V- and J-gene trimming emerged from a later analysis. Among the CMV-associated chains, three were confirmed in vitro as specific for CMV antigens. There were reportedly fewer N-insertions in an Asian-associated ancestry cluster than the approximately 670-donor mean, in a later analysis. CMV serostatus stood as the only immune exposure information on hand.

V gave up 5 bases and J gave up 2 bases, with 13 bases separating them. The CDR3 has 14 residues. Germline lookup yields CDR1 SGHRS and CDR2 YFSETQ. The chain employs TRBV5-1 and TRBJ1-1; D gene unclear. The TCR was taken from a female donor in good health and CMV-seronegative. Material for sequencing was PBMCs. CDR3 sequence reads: CASRAGDPNTEAFF. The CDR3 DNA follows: TGCGCCAGCAGGGCCGGGGATCCAAACACTGAAGCTTTCTTT.